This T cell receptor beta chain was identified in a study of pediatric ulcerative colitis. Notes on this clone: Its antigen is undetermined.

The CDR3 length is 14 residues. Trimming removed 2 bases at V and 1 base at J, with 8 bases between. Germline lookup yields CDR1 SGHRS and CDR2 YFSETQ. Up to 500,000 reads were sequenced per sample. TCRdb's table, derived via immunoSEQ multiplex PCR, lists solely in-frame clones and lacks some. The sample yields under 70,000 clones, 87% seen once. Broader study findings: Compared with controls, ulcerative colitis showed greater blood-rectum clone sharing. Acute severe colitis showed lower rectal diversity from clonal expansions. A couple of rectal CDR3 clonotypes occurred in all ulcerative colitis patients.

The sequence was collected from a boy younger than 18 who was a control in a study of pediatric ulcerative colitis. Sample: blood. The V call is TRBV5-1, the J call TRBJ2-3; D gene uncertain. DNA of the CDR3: TGCGCCAGCAGCTTAAGCAGTCGCACAGATACGCAGTATTTT. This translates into CASSLSSRTDTQYF.